The 22 T cell receptor beta chains listed next were all sequenced from one sample in a study of shared clonotypes between healthy human individuals (dated by TCRdb to 2018 to 2020). The library was generated by the immunoSEQ multiplex PCR assay. TCRdb stores this immuneACCESS table with in-frame sequences only. Part of the clones is absent; in the studies checked, under half of the shortfall reflects unresolved V genes, and no reason is known for the rest. In this sample the table shows roughly 2,500,000 clones, approximately 93% of which occur a single time. The ten largest clones add up to around 0.37% of the sample. Sequenced input: naive CD4+ T cells from PBMCs. The sample's cell subset or site label, in plain terms: CD45RA+ positively selected. The receptors derive from a man aged 18-30 years in good health. Some clones in this sample may be carry-over from other donors' samples.

The genes are TRBV23-1 and TRBJ2-7, with a tentative D call TRBD1 (6 bases). TRBV23-1 is marked as an open reading frame, function uncertain. This CDR3 comprises 11 residues. V dropped 9 bases and J dropped 3 bases, with 9 bases sitting between them. The CDR3 DNA sequence: TGCGCCAGTAACAGGGACTACGAGCAGTACTTC. This gives the protein CASNRDYEQYF.

Points on this clone: This sample also contains other DNA sequences that code for the same CDR3. The V and J genes are TRBV28 and TRBJ1-5; D possibly corresponds to TRBD1 (6 bases). This CDR3 region has 12 residues. The germline V gene encodes CDR1 MDHEN and CDR2 SYDVKM. The ends were cut back, 6 bases at V and 7 bases at J, with 10 bases in the middle. Written as DNA, the CDR3 is TGTGCCAGCAGAGGGGGTGGGCAGCCCCAGCATTTT. It specifies CASRGGGQPQHF.

This chain uses TRBV5-5 with TRBJ2-1; D call uncertain. Trimming cost V 4 bases and J 3 bases, with 14 bases left between them. The CDR3 has 15 amino acids. Germline CDR1 SGHKS, CDR2 YYEKEE (reference sequence). CDR3 coding DNA: TGTGCCAGCAGCGTACTGGTAGGTTTCTACAATGAGCAGTTCTTC. It encodes CASSVLVGFYNEQFF.

The chain couples TRBV6-1 to TRBJ1-3; D unclear. The CDR3 consists of 17 residues. V was shortened by 0 bases and J by 0 bases, with 12 bases between the two germline ends. Germline values: CDR1 MNHNS, CDR2 SASEGT. The CDR3 sequence: CASSEAIGLSSGNTIYF. CDR3 bases: TGTGCCAGCAGTGAAGCGATAGGACTGAGCTCTGGAAACACCATATATTTT.

The rearrangement links TRBV21-1 to TRBJ1-5. TRBV21-1 is tagged as a pseudogene. The CDR3 is made up of 14 amino acids. The CDR3 protein is CATRPMETDQPQHF. The CDR3 nucleotides read TGTGCCACACGGCCGATGGAGACGGATCAGCCCCAGCATTTT.

The rearrangement links TRBV11-2 to TRBJ2-2, with no clear D. This CDR3 is 16 amino acids long. With 1 base removed from V and 2 bases from J, the gap between germline ends came to 11 bases. Germline lookup yields CDR1 SGHAT and CDR2 FQNNGV. CDR3 sequence (DNA): TGTGCCAGCAGCTTAGTCCGCGGAAGTAACACCGGGGAGCTGTTTTTT. Amino acid sequence: CASSLVRGSNTGELFF.

The chain combines TRBV5-1 with TRBJ2-7, with a possible D match to TRBD1 (6 bases). The CDR3 extends over 16 amino acids. Trimming took off 1 base at V and 2 bases at J, with 16 bases between the two ends. Germline loops: CDR1 SGHRS, CDR2 YFSETQ. CDR3 sequence reads: CASSLLWDTATYEQYF. The CDR3 DNA reads as TGCGCCAGCAGCTTGTTATGGGACACCGCTACCTACGAGCAGTACTTC.

This clone was detected only once. This chain links TRBV27 with TRBJ2-7, with 11 nucleotides matching TRBD1. Germline CDR1 reads MNHEY; CDR2 reads SMNVEV (reference sequence). The CDR3 covers 14 residues. Trimming cost V 8 bases and J 6 bases; bases outside gene matches: 9. The CDR3: CASGWTGGTGEQYF. CDR3 DNA: TGTGCCAGCGGGTGGACAGGGGGCACGGGCGAGCAGTACTTC.

The chain recombines TRBV9 with TRBJ2-5; maybe TRBD2 (6 bases). Germline loops: CDR1 SGDLS, CDR2 YYNGEE. This CDR3 contains 15 residues. V lost 0 bases and J 6 bases, leaving 15 bases between the germline ends. The CDR3 bases are TGTGCCAGCAGCGTAGACTCCCTCGGGGGAAAGACCCAGTACTTC. This codes for CASSVDSLGGKTQYF.

This chain uses TRBV19 with TRBJ2-3, with D hard to call. The CDR3 sequence is 17 residues long. V was cut by 1 base and J by 2 bases, with 16 bases left in between. CDR1 is LNHDA and CDR2 is SQIVND in the germline V gene (reference sequence). The CDR3 region is CASSIAARGIDTDTQYF. CDR3 bases: TGTGCCAGTAGTATAGCAGCCCGAGGCATCGACACAGATACGCAGTATTTT.

This chain uses TRBV9 with TRBJ1-4, with TRBD1 identical over 9 bases. The CDR3 consists of 15 residues. CDR1 SGDLS and CDR2 YYNGEE come from the germline V gene. V dropped 3 bases and J dropped 8; count of bases not matched to a gene: 8. The CDR3 nucleotides are TGTGCCAGCAGCGGAACCGGGACAGGGAACGAAAAACTGTTTTTT. It specifies CASSGTGTGNEKLFF.

This sequence joins TRBV19 and TRBJ2-3, with 11 bases identical to TRBD1. Germline CDR1 LNHDA, CDR2 SQIVND (reference sequence). V gave up 3 bases and J gave up 5 bases; unmatched junction bases: 1. The CDR3 runs 14 residues. CDR3 region: CASSMDRGRDTQYF. The CDR3 DNA sequence: TGTGCCAGTAGTATGGACAGGGGGCGAGATACGCAGTATTTT. The whole variable domain, remainder taken from reference TRBV19 and TRBJ2-3, is DGGITQSPKYLFRKEGQNVTLSCEQNLNHDAMYWYRQDPGQGLRLIYYSQIVNDFQKGDIAEGYSVSREKKESFPLTVTSAQKNPTAFYLCASSMDRGRDTQYFGPGTRLTVL.

The rearrangement joins TRBV5-1 to TRBJ1-1, with D uncertain. V was cut by 5 bases and J by 0 bases, with 11 bases left in between. CDR1 is SGHRS, CDR2 YFSETQ, per germline. The CDR3 contains 14 residues. CDR3 sequence reads: CASSREFLNTEAFF. CDR3 nucleotides: TGCGCCAGCAGTAGGGAATTCTTGAACACTGAAGCTTTCTTT. Drawing the rest from reference TRBV5-1 and TRBJ1-1, the complete variable domain is KAGVTQTPRYLIKTRGQQVTLSCSPISGHRSVSWYQQTPGQGLQFLFEYFSETQRNKGNFPGRFSGRQFSNSRSEMNVSTLELGDSALYLCASSREFLNTEAFFGQGTRLTVV.

This chain joins TRBV5-1 and TRBJ2-2, with D perhaps TRBD2 (5 bases). V was shortened by 5 bases and J by 5 bases, with 16 bases between the two germline ends. Germline values: CDR1 SGHRS, CDR2 YFSETQ. The CDR3 covers 15 residues. CDR3 in amino acids: CASRFLAGGTGELFF. Here the CDR3 DNA reads TGCGCCAGCAGATTTTTAGCCGGAGGAACCGGGGAGCTGTTTTTT. Drawing the rest from reference TRBV5-1 and TRBJ2-2, the complete variable domain is KAGVTQTPRYLIKTRGQQVTLSCSPISGHRSVSWYQQTPGQGLQFLFEYFSETQRNKGNFPGRFSGRQFSNSRSEMNVSTLELGDSALYLCASRFLAGGTGELFFGEGSRLTVL.

This chain joins TRBV6-5 and TRBJ1-5; D perhaps matches TRBD1 (6 bases). Trimming removed 6 bases from V and 5 bases from J, with 11 bases in between. CDR1 and CDR2 from the germline V gene are MNHEY and SVGAGI. This CDR3 has 13 residues. CDR3 loop: CASSKYRDQPQHF. CDR3 nucleotide sequence: TGTGCCAGCAGCAAATACAGGGATCAGCCCCAGCATTTT.

As concerns this clone: The junction does not match germline at one end; this may be a read error. This chain links TRBV7-3 with TRBJ2-2, with 12 bases that match TRBD2. Germline-derived CDR1 and CDR2 are SGHTA and FQGTGA. The CDR3 runs to 18 residues. In nucleotides, the CDR3 is TGTGCCAGCAGCTTAGCCAGGAGGACTAGCGGGAACCCCGGGGAGCTGTTTTTT. Protein product: CASSLARRTSGNPGELFF.

The chain recombines TRBV9 with TRBJ1-4; 7 bases match TRBD1. CDR1 is SGDLS, CDR2 YYNGEE, per germline. This CDR3 region has 15 residues. Trimming took 2 bases from V and 3 from J; bases not matched to a gene: 4. The CDR3 here is CASSVTGVANEKLFF. CDR3 coding DNA: TGTGCCAGCAGCGTTACAGGGGTGGCTAATGAAAAACTGTTTTTT.

The CDR3 here is CASSLSYGNTIYF. The CDR3 nucleotides are TGTGCCAGCAGTTTATCGTACGGAAACACCATATATTTT. V and J are TRBV28 and TRBJ1-3, with D unclear. The germline V gene has CDR1 MDHEN and CDR2 SYDVKM. This CDR3 has 13 residues. Trimming left V 1 base short and J 4 bases short, with 5 bases between.

In its sample, this clone was seen a few times. DNA for the CDR3: TGTGCCTGGAGATCGATGGGTCTGGGCACTGAAGCTTTCTTT. This gives the protein CAWRSMGLGTEAFF. J is TRBJ1-1 and V is TRBV30; D gene uncertain. CDR3 length equals 14 residues. The V end was cut by 3 bases, the J end by 4 bases, with 15 bases between. CDR1 is GTSNPN, CDR2 SVGIG, per germline (reference sequence).

The chain uses TRBV10-2 and TRBJ2-7; 12 bases are a match to TRBD2. The CDR3 spans 16 residues. Trimming took 7 bases from V and 6 from J; bases not matched to a gene: 13. Germline CDR1 and CDR2: WSHSY and SAAADI. CDR3 sequence reads: CASKNLRLAGAIEQYF. CDR3 DNA sequence: TGCGCCAGCAAAAACCTTCGACTAGCGGGAGCCATCGAGCAGTACTTC.

The chain is built from TRBV28 and TRBJ1-2; tentatively, D is TRBD1 (5 bases). Germline V CDR1 and CDR2: MDHEN, SYDVKM. The CDR3 has 15 amino acids. The ends were cut back, 5 bases at V and 1 base at J, with 14 bases in the middle. Here the CDR3 reads CASSKGRSFNYGYTF. CDR3 DNA sequence: TGTGCCAGCAGTAAGGGGCGTTCATTTAACTATGGCTACACCTTC.

V gene TRBV6-5 combines with J gene TRBJ2-7; TRBD2 matches at 12 bases. There are 15 residues in the CDR3. Germline values: CDR1 MNHEY, CDR2 SVGAGI. Trimming removed 2 bases from V and 4 bases from J; junction bases left unmatched: 3. The CDR3 spells CASSYRLAGGYEQYF. The CDR3 region has the DNA TGTGCCAGCAGTTACAGGCTAGCGGGAGGGTACGAGCAGTACTTC.